This is a list of T cell receptor beta chains from one sample in a study of blood T cells in healthy people across ages. TCRdb passed the 5' RACE reads through MiXCR, listing each CDR3 protein once. The sample has about 1,500,000 distinct CDR3 sequences; 25% to 30% are singletons. Sequencing was done on a sample of blood. These receptors were taken from a woman between 25 and 40 years old in good health. The CDR3 runs from the conserved cysteine through the conserved F or W. D genes are given only for firm matches. A clone size is listed for some rows: how often the clone was seen (once, few, many), or a class if it is expanded.

j_call: TRBJ2-1; v_call: TRBV12-3/TRBV12-4; d_call: NA; clone_size: NA; cdr3_nt: TGTGCCAGCAGTTGGGCTTACCGGGGGTTAAGGCCCCACAATGAGCAGTTCTTC; cdr3_aa: CASSWAYRGLRPHNEQFF
j_call: TRBJ2-3; v_call: TRBV9; d_call: TRBD2; clone_size: NA; cdr3_nt: TGTGCCAGCAGCTTTACTAGCGGGGGGTCCCGGGGCACAGATACGCAGTATTTT; cdr3_aa: CASSFTSGGSRGTDTQYF
j_call: TRBJ2-6; v_call: TRBV24-1; d_call: NA; clone_size: few; cdr3_nt: TGTGCCACCAGTGATTCAGGGTTTGCGGGGGCCAACGTCCTGACTTTC; cdr3_aa: CATSDSGFAGANVLTF
j_call: TRBJ2-5; v_call: TRBV15; d_call: NA; clone_size: NA; cdr3_nt: TGTGCCACCAGCAGGGCAGGAATGGGGGAGACCCAGTACTTC; cdr3_aa: CATSRAGMGETQYF
j_call: TRBJ2-7; v_call: TRBV7-6; d_call: TRBD1; clone_size: NA; cdr3_nt: TGTGCCAGCAGCATGACAGGGGGCGGGTACGAGCAGTACTTC; cdr3_aa: CASSMTGGGYEQYF
j_call: TRBJ1-2; v_call: TRBV30; d_call: NA; clone_size: NA; cdr3_nt: TGTGCCTGGAAATCAGGACACAGAACTAACTATGGCTACACCTTC; cdr3_aa: CAWKSGHRTNYGYTF
j_call: TRBJ2-3; v_call: TRBV7-8; d_call: NA; clone_size: NA; cdr3_nt: TGTGCCAGCAGCGTCCGGAGGGATTCGGTTTCTGCGCAGTATTTT; cdr3_aa: CASSVRRDSVSAQYF
j_call: TRBJ2-5; v_call: TRBV27; d_call: TRBD2; clone_size: few; cdr3_nt: TGTGCCAGCACTAGCGGGGTCTCGGGGACCCAGTACTTC; cdr3_aa: CASTSGVSGTQYF
j_call: TRBJ2-3; v_call: TRBV5-1; d_call: NA; clone_size: few; cdr3_nt: TGCGCCAGCAGCTTAGGGTATGGGCTCACAGATACGCAGTATTTT; cdr3_aa: CASSLGYGLTDTQYF
j_call: TRBJ2-1; v_call: TRBV20-1; d_call: TRBD2; clone_size: NA; cdr3_nt: TGCAGTGCTAGAGGGGGACTAGCGGGAAGGTTCGTCAATGAGCAGTTCTTC; cdr3_aa: CSARGGLAGRFVNEQFF
j_call: TRBJ2-2; v_call: TRBV20-1; d_call: NA; clone_size: many; cdr3_nt: TGCAGTGCTAGAATCAGCGCCGCTAGTGGCACCGGGGAGCTGTTTTTT; cdr3_aa: CSARISAASGTGELFF
j_call: TRBJ2-7; v_call: TRBV6-5; d_call: TRBD1; clone_size: many; cdr3_nt: TGTGCCAGCAGTTCTCCCGGACAGGGGTCGGACGAGCAGTACTTC; cdr3_aa: CASSSPGQGSDEQYF
j_call: TRBJ2-3; v_call: TRBV6-6; d_call: TRBD2; clone_size: NA; cdr3_nt: TGTGCCAGCAGGGCGGCTAGCGGGAGACCAGATACGCAGTATTTT; cdr3_aa: CASRAASGRPDTQYF
j_call: TRBJ2-7; v_call: TRBV10-3; d_call: NA; clone_size: many; cdr3_nt: TGTGCCACTAAAGGGATTTCCTACGAGCAGTACTTC; cdr3_aa: CATKGISYEQYF
j_call: TRBJ2-4; v_call: TRBV4-1; d_call: NA; clone_size: few; cdr3_nt: TGCGCCAGCAGCCAAGTGACTAGTGGAGCCAAAAACATTCAGTACTTC; cdr3_aa: CASSQVTSGAKNIQYF
j_call: TRBJ1-4; v_call: TRBV28; d_call: NA; clone_size: NA; cdr3_nt: TGTGCCAGCGGGGATGAAAAACTGTTTTTT; cdr3_aa: CASGDEKLFF
j_call: TRBJ2-7; v_call: TRBV28; d_call: NA; clone_size: NA; cdr3_nt: TGTGCCAGCAGTGGAGGGAAGGGGCCAGGGCCCTACGAGCAGTACTTC; cdr3_aa: CASSGGKGPGPYEQYF
j_call: TRBJ2-7; v_call: TRBV27; d_call: NA; clone_size: few; cdr3_nt: TGTGCCAGCAGTTTCGCGAACAGGGATTACGAGCAGTACTTC; cdr3_aa: CASSFANRDYEQYF
j_call: TRBJ1-1; v_call: TRBV20-1; d_call: NA; clone_size: NA; cdr3_nt: TGCAGTGCCACGGTACCAAACTTGAACACTGAAGCTTTCTTT; cdr3_aa: CSATVPNLNTEAFF
j_call: TRBJ2-1; v_call: TRBV6-2/TRBV6-3; d_call: NA; clone_size: few; cdr3_nt: TGTGCCAGCAGTCAAATCCTCTACAATGAGCAGTTCTTC; cdr3_aa: CASSQILYNEQFF
j_call: TRBJ2-7; v_call: TRBV20-1; d_call: TRBD2; clone_size: few; cdr3_nt: TGCAGTGCTAGAGACACTTCTGCGGGGGCCTACGAGCAGTACTTC; cdr3_aa: CSARDTSAGAYEQYF
j_call: TRBJ2-1; v_call: TRBV29-1; d_call: TRBD2; clone_size: few; cdr3_nt: TGCAGCGTATCGGGGGGTTCAAGCTCCTACAATGAGCAGTTCTTC; cdr3_aa: CSVSGGSSSYNEQFF